Described below is a single T cell receptor (beta chain) sequence and its context. The antigen is unknown. The data were taken from a study of T cell repertoires in cytomegalovirus infection. Study background: An indication of both CMV infection and matching HLA type came from public TCR beta signatures.

TCRdb reanalysed the reads using MiXCR and keeps one entry per CDR3 protein. The sample has about 530,000 distinct CDR3 sequences, approximately 25% seen once; the top ten hold about 12%. Trimming cost V 5 bases and J 2 bases; bases outside gene matches: 6. CDR1 MDHEN and CDR2 SYDVKM come from the germline V gene. This CDR3 is built from 16 residues. Findings of the study overall: Cumulative public TCR beta family frequency identified CMV carriers with the relevant HLA. The study found HLA-C-restricted CMV-specific TCR beta clonotypes dominating the ex vivo response.

The sequencing sample was made of PBMCs. The source of this sequence is a human donor in good health (CMV status not recorded). Some clones in this sample may be carry-over from other donors' samples. The chain has TRBV28 and TRBJ2-2; 9 positions match TRBD1. The DNA for the CDR3 is TGTGCCAGCAGTAATGGGGGACAGGGAAACACCGGGGAGCTGTTTTTT. Its protein is CASSNGGQGNTGELFF. Full variable domain (remainder filled in from reference TRBV28 and TRBJ2-2): DVKVTQSSRYLVKRTGEKVFLECVQDMDHENMFWYRQDPGLGLRLIYFSYDVKMKEKGDIPEGYSVSREKKERFSLILESASTNQTSMYLCASSNGGQGNTGELFFGEGSRLTVL.